The 24 T cell receptor beta chains below all came from one sample that was sequenced in a study of graft-versus-host responses after intestinal transplantation. TCRdb's table, derived via immunoSEQ multiplex PCR, lists solely in-frame clones and lacks some. Among tens of thousands of clones, roughly 90% were seen once, and the ten largest hold under 0.55%. These receptors have no identified antigens. This material consisted of unstimulated CD8+ T cells sorted from spleen or lymph node cells, taken before intestinal transplant. The receptor source for this set is a human donor who received an intestinal transplant.

This chain links TRBV6-1 with TRBJ1-1; D may be TRBD1 (6 bases). Germline CDR1 is MNHNS and CDR2 is SASEGT. Trimming left V 10 bases short and J 2 bases short, with 20 bases between. The CDR3 covers 15 residues. This CDR3 is CAIKAGDAANTEAFF. CDR3 DNA sequence: TGTGCCATCAAAGCAGGGGACGCTGCCAACACTGAAGCTTTCTTT.

The chain uses TRBV28 and TRBJ1-2; TRBD1 is a possible D gene (5 bases). Germline V gives CDR1 MDHEN, CDR2 SYDVKM. The CDR3 contains 11 residues. V shed 5 bases and J shed 4 bases, with 5 bases lying between them. The CDR3 DNA follows: TGTGCCAGCAGTGACAGCTATGGCTACACCTTC. This gives the protein CASSDSYGYTF.

V is TRBV28 and J is TRBJ2-3; D is possibly TRBD1 (5 bases). V dropped 2 bases and J dropped 6 bases, with 15 bases sitting between them. This CDR3 contains 15 residues. Germline V gene lookup returns CDR1 MDHEN and CDR2 SYDVKM. The CDR3 sequence: CASSLQGTSSDTQYF. Written as DNA, the CDR3 is TGTGCCAGCAGTTTACAGGGAACTTCTTCGGATACGCAGTATTTT.

The table lists this clone with a count of one. The rearrangement joins TRBV5-1 to TRBJ1-5; D remains unclear. CDR3 length: 17 amino acids. CDR1 is SGHRS, CDR2 YFSETQ, per germline. V lost 8 bases to trimming and J lost 0 bases, with 21 bases between them. This CDR3 is CASLTKSREYSNQPQHF. The CDR3 DNA reads TGCGCCAGTCTCACCAAATCCCGGGAATATAGCAATCAGCCCCAGCATTTT.

The gene calls are TRBV7-9 and TRBJ2-6; maybe TRBD1 (5 bases). The CDR3 loop spans 14 amino acids. V lost 6 bases to trimming and J lost 2 bases, with 8 bases between them. Germline values: CDR1 SEHNR, CDR2 FQNEAQ (reference sequence). DNA for the CDR3: TGTGCCAGCAGTCCAGGGACTGGGGCCAACGTCCTGACTTTC. Encoded protein: CASSPGTGANVLTF.

The chain links TRBV25-1 to TRBJ2-5; 9 bases match TRBD1. Germline V gene sequence: CDR1 MGHDK, CDR2 SYGVNS. Trimming cost V 3 bases and J 0 bases; bases outside gene matches: 5. This CDR3 region has 16 residues. Here the CDR3 DNA reads TGTGCCAGCAGTGATTCCGGGACAGGGTACCAAGAGACCCAGTACTTC. It is translated as CASSDSGTGYQETQYF.

The chain carries TRBV10-1 and TRBJ2-1; TRBD2 matches at 9 bases. V lost 0 bases, J lost 5 bases, and 14 bases stayed unmatched. From germline, CDR1 is WNHNN and CDR2 SYGVQD (reference sequence). The CDR3 covers 19 residues. The CDR3 loop reads CASSESRVFSGRTDNEQFF. The CDR3 nucleotides read TGCGCCAGCAGTGAGTCGAGAGTATTTAGCGGGAGAACGGACAATGAGCAGTTCTTC.

V usage is TRBV30 and J usage is TRBJ2-7, with a tentative D call TRBD1 (6 bases). Germline V gives CDR1 GTSNPN, CDR2 SVGIG (reference sequence). Trimming removed 3 bases at V and 3 bases at J, with 12 bases between. The CDR3 spans 13 residues. The CDR3 bases are TGTGCCTGGAGCGAACAGGGCTACTACGAGCAGTACTTC. Translating gives CAWSEQGYYEQYF.

This sequence joins TRBV5-3 and TRBJ1-1; the D is unclear. TRBV5-3 is an ORF; its function is uncertain. With 2 bases removed from V and 7 bases from J, the gap between germline ends came to 15 bases. The CDR3 is 14 residues long. Here the CDR3 DNA reads TGTGCCAGAAGCTTTTTTACAGACACCGATGAAGCTTTCTTT. Its protein is CARSFFTDTDEAFF.

This chain connects TRBV6-5 to TRBJ2-7; possibly TRBD2 for D (5 bases). The V end was cut by 2 bases, the J end by 2 bases, with 13 bases between. The CDR3 length is 15 residues. The germline V gene has CDR1 MNHEY and CDR2 SVGAGI. The CDR3 DNA follows: TGTGCCAGCAGTTACGGCCAAGCGGCACCCTACGAGCAGTACTTC. This gives the protein CASSYGQAAPYEQYF.

Written as DNA, the CDR3 is TGCGCCAGCAGTCTTCCAGGGAACTACGAGCAGTACTTC. Encoded protein: CASSLPGNYEQYF. The chain uses TRBV5-1 and TRBJ2-7; TRBD1 might be the D (5 bases). Trimming took off 5 bases at V and 3 bases at J, with 12 bases between the two ends. Germline values: CDR1 SGHRS, CDR2 YFSETQ. This CDR3 comprises 13 residues.

This clone was detected once. V and J are TRBV30 and TRBJ2-7; 9 bases are shared with TRBD2. The germline V gene has CDR1 GTSNPN and CDR2 SVGIG (reference sequence). The trim removed 4 bases at V and 6 bases at J, leaving 10 bases unmatched. The CDR3 contains 14 residues. CDR3 in DNA: TGTGCCTGGACCCATCTAGCGGGGAATATCGAGCAGTACTTC. Translated: CAWTHLAGNIEQYF.

With regard to this clone: Other DNA variants within this sample encode the same CDR3. The CDR3 region has the DNA TGTGCCAGCAGCGCCCAGGGGTACGACAGCACAGATACGCAGTATTTT. It translates to CASSAQGYDSTDTQYF. The chain recombines TRBV9 with TRBJ2-3; perhaps TRBD1 as D (6 bases). CDR3 length: 16 residues. Germline-derived CDR1 and CDR2 are SGDLS and YYNGEE. The V end lost 3 bases, the J end lost 0 bases, and 14 bases lay between the germline ends.

V and J are TRBV2 and TRBJ2-1; D is unresolved. Germline CDR1 SNHLY, CDR2 FYNNEI. CDR3 size: 13 residues. V lost 1 base and J lost 2, with 3 bases in between. DNA of the CDR3: TGTGCCAGCAGTGAAGGAGCCTACAATGAGCAGTTCTTC. This translates into CASSEGAYNEQFF.

The J gene is TRBJ1-5, the V gene TRBV19; D unresolved. Germline V gene data show CDR1 as LNHDA and CDR2 as SQIVND (reference sequence). V shed 9 bases and J shed 3 bases, with 9 bases lying between them. This CDR3 has 12 amino acids. CDR3 residues: CASGVLNQPQHF. CDR3 bases: TGTGCCAGCGGGGTACTCAATCAGCCCCAGCATTTT.

The rearrangement links TRBV19 to TRBJ2-1, with 8 positions matching TRBD1. With V trimmed by 7 bases and J by 8 bases, 13 bases remained unmatched. This CDR3 comprises 15 residues. Germline V gives CDR1 LNHDA, CDR2 SQIVND (reference sequence). The CDR3 loop reads CASKRLGQGIDEQFF. CDR3 DNA: TGTGCCAGTAAAAGGTTAGGACAGGGTATCGATGAGCAGTTCTTC.

V usage is TRBV7-8 and J usage is TRBJ1-1; TRBD1 is a possible D gene (5 bases). This CDR3 spans 16 amino acids. Per the germline V gene, CDR1 is SGHVS and CDR2 is FQNEAQ. V lost 5 bases and J lost 1, with 17 bases in between. The CDR3 loop is CASSRLWGSSNTEAFF. The CDR3 nucleotides read TGTGCCAGCAGCCGCCTCTGGGGCAGCTCGAACACTGAAGCTTTCTTT.

This clone was detected once. This chain joins TRBV6-1 and TRBJ2-5; TRBD2 matches at 9 bases. Trimming at V came to 4 bases and at J to 0 bases, leaving 12 bases not matched to a gene. The germline V gene encodes CDR1 MNHNS and CDR2 SASEGT. The CDR3 runs to 18 residues. This CDR3 is CASSAGLRVAGDQETQYF. The CDR3 bases are TGTGCCAGCAGTGCGGGCTTGAGGGTAGCGGGAGACCAAGAGACCCAGTACTTC.

The chain is built from TRBV12-5 and TRBJ1-2; D call uncertain. The CDR3 is made up of 14 amino acids. Looked up from germline, CDR1 is LGHNT and CDR2 is FRNRAP. Trimming removed 4 bases from V and 4 bases from J, with 13 bases in between. The CDR3 sequence is CASGWGGPPYGYTF. As DNA, the CDR3 is TGTGCTAGTGGTTGGGGAGGCCCCCCCTATGGCTACACCTTC. Looking up the rest from reference TRBV12-5 and TRBJ1-2 gives the full variable domain: DARVTQTPRHKVTEMGQEVTMRCQPILGHNTVFWYRQTMMQGLELLAYFRNRAPLDDSGMPKDRFSAEMPDATLATLKIQPSEPRDSAVYFCASGWGGPPYGYTFGSGTRLTVV.

In nucleotides, the CDR3 is TGCAGCGTTGAAGACCCCGCGGCAGCGGCATATGGCTACACCTTC. As protein: CSVEDPAAAAYGYTF. V is TRBV29-1 and J is TRBJ1-2; no clear D. Trimming stripped 0 bases from V and 5 bases from J, with 16 bases between. Germline V gene sequence: CDR1 SQVTM, CDR2 ANQGSEA. The CDR3 consists of 15 residues.

CDR3 amino acids: CASSHREKAYNEQFF. The CDR3, as DNA: TGTGCCAGCAGTCACAGGGAAAAAGCCTACAATGAGCAGTTCTTC. The chain couples TRBV28 to TRBJ2-1; tentative D call: TRBD1 (6 bases). Per the germline V gene, CDR1 is MDHEN and CDR2 is SYDVKM. V lost 5 bases and J 2 bases, leaving 13 bases between the germline ends. The CDR3 is 15 residues long.

The V gene is TRBV4-3, the J gene TRBJ2-5, with 8 bases lining up with TRBD2. The CDR3 loop spans 14 amino acids. The trim removed 4 bases at V and 5 bases at J, leaving 6 bases unmatched. CDR1 is LGHNA and CDR2 is YSLEER in the germline V gene. CDR3 DNA sequence: TGCGCCAGCAGCCCAGGACTAGCCGTCGAGACCCAGTACTTC. Translation: CASSPGLAVETQYF.

This clone occurred once. The chain combines TRBV7-2 with TRBJ1-5; the D is unclear. The germline gives CDR1 SGHTA, CDR2 FQGNSA. This CDR3 has 14 amino acids. V lost 4 bases and J 2 bases, leaving 9 bases between the germline ends. The CDR3 reads CASSYPGGNQPQHF. As DNA, the CDR3 is TGTGCCAGCAGCTATCCCGGGGGCAATCAGCCCCAGCATTTT.

This chain joins TRBV7-9 and TRBJ2-3, with TRBD2 matching over 7 bases. V was clipped by 3 bases and J by 4 bases; unmatched bases: 10. The CDR3 is made up of 16 amino acids. Germline assignment: CDR1 SEHNR and CDR2 FQNEAQ (reference sequence). DNA for the CDR3: TGTGCCAGCAGCTTGGCTAGCGGTTCTGATGCAGATACGCAGTATTTT. It translates to CASSLASGSDADTQYF.